This TCR beta chain was observed in a study of T-cell memory formation after mild COVID-19. About the research overall: There were largely donor-specific TCR clusters. Notes on the study in general: Whether second-wave clones peaking at day 37 were SARS-CoV-2 specific went unconfirmed. Some clones that responded were present in memory (sampled pre-infection), which suggests cross-reactive memory joined.

The J segment lost 0 bases and the V segment lost 1 base, leaving 2 bases of the junction unmatched. The CDR3 runs 16 residues. Per germline, CDR1 SGHNT and CDR2 YENEEA. This clonotype has only a few counts. What it recognizes is unknown. One entry per CDR3 protein results from TCRdb running MiXCR on the 5' RACE reads. The sample shows 300,000 to 350,000 distinct CDR3 sequences, over 11% of them seen only once. This TCR came from a man aged 18-30 years who had mild COVID-19 (a few samples of this study predate the infection). Cell type and time point are not known. The gene calls are TRBV11-3 and TRBJ2-3, with TRBD2 matching 9 bases. Material for sequencing was PBMCs or a T cell subset sorted from them (not recorded which). The CDR3, as DNA: TGTGCCAGCAGCTTAGTAGCGGGGGCTAGCACAGATACGCAGTATTTT. Translation: CASSLVAGASTDTQYF.